These 10 T cell receptor beta chains were sequenced from one sample in a study of cytomegalovirus exposure and HLA in healthy donors. Primers included in the PCR were 60 Vbeta and 13 Jbeta primers. Sequenced by immunoSEQ multiplex PCR; TCRdb stores in-frame clones only, minus some. The sample includes about 200,000 clones, 82% of them seen just once. Material: PBMCs. The source is a woman between 40 and 50 years old in good health and CMV-seronegative.

The V call is TRBV2, the J call TRBJ2-2; a weak D match, TRBD1 (5 bases). V dropped 2 bases and J dropped 5 bases, with 6 bases sitting between them. CDR3 length: 13 amino acids. CDR1 is SNHLY, CDR2 FYNNEI, per germline. CDR3 sequence (DNA): TGTGCCAGCAGTGAACAGGGTACCGGGGAGCTGTTTTTT. Its protein product is CASSEQGTGELFF.

The chain recombines TRBV13 with TRBJ2-5; 10 bases are a match to TRBD2. Trimming removed 1 base from V and 0 bases from J; junction bases left unmatched: 8. Germline V lookup: CDR1 PRHDT, CDR2 FYEKMQ (reference sequence). The CDR3 is made up of 18 amino acids. As DNA, the CDR3 is TGTGCCAGCAGCTTAGTTATGGCTAGCGGGAGAAACCAAGAGACCCAGTACTTC. It encodes CASSLVMASGRNQETQYF.

This chain joins TRBV4-1 and TRBJ2-1; TRBD2 agrees at 12 bases. Per germline, CDR1 MGHRA and CDR2 YSYEKL. V dropped 5 bases and J dropped 2; count of bases not matched to a gene: 1. The CDR3 has 15 residues. CDR3 sequence: CASSGLAGTYNEQFF. The DNA for the CDR3 is TGCGCCAGCAGCGGACTAGCGGGGACCTACAATGAGCAGTTCTTC.

V and J are TRBV11-2 and TRBJ2-5; 15 bases align to TRBD2. The CDR3 runs 16 residues. V gave up 4 bases and J gave up 5 bases; unmatched junction bases: 5. Germline V gene data show CDR1 as SGHAT and CDR2 as FQNNGV. Written as DNA, the CDR3 is TGTGCCAGCAGCTCGAGGACTAGCGGGAGGGTGGAGACCCAGTACTTC. It yields the protein CASSSRTSGRVETQYF.

This clone was recorded a few times. The chain links TRBV2 to TRBJ2-4; D gene unclear. Trimming cost V 0 bases and J 11 bases, with 5 bases left between them. The CDR3 is 11 amino acids. Germline values: CDR1 SNHLY, CDR2 FYNNEI. The CDR3 reads CASSEAYFQYF. In DNA, the CDR3 is TGTGCCAGCAGTGAAGCCTACTTTCAGTACTTC. Variable domain in full (rest from reference TRBV2 and TRBJ2-4): EPEVTQTPSHQVTQMGQEVILRCVPISNHLYFYWYRQILGQKVEFLVSFYNNEISEKSEIFDDQFSVERPDGSNFTLKIRSTKLEDSAMYFCASSEAYFQYFGAGTRLSVL.

This clone was observed a few times. V is TRBV27 and J is TRBJ1-5; D unresolved. Trimming removed 7 bases at V and 0 bases at J, with 10 bases between. The CDR3 runs to 14 residues. The V gene's germline CDR1 is MNHEY and CDR2 SMNVEV (reference sequence). The CDR3 bases are TGTGCCAGCATGTACAGATATAGCAATCAGCCCCAGCATTTT. This translates into CASMYRYSNQPQHF.

V usage is TRBV18 and J usage is TRBJ1-6; 12 bases agree with TRBD1. CDR3 length: 16 residues. The V and J ends lost 6 bases and 10 bases, in that order; junction bases with no gene match: 10. Per germline, CDR1 KGHSH and CDR2 LQKENI. CDR3 coding DNA: TGTGCCAGCTCGCCCGGGACAGGGGGCGCGGTCTCACCCCTCCACTTT. It encodes CASSPGTGGAVSPLHF.

The rearrangement joins TRBV27 to TRBJ2-7; tentatively, D is TRBD1 (6 bases). CDR1 is MNHEY and CDR2 is SMNVEV in the germline V gene (reference sequence). There are 17 residues in the CDR3. Trimming removed 6 bases at V and 7 bases at J, with 28 bases between. CDR3 bases: TGTGCCAGCAGCCGGTCGGCAGGGGCGACCCTCAGACGGGAGCAGTACTTC. Translation: CASSRSAGATLRREQYF.

The sample holds one count of this clone. The chain uses TRBV28 and TRBJ1-5; no clear D gene. The CDR3 runs 14 residues. The V end lost 2 bases, the J end lost 7 bases, and 12 bases lay between the germline ends. Germline V lookup: CDR1 MDHEN, CDR2 SYDVKM. The CDR3 region has the DNA TGTGCCAGCAGTTTAGGAGCCGGGGAGCAGCCCCAGCATTTT. Amino acid sequence: CASSLGAGEQPQHF.

The chain employs TRBV6-1 and TRBJ1-1, with D possibly matching TRBD1 (6 bases). The V end was cut by 10 bases, the J end by 1 base, with 10 bases between. This CDR3 spans 12 amino acids. Germline V gene sequence: CDR1 MNHNS, CDR2 SASEGT. Here the CDR3 reads CANGQPNTEAFF. The DNA for the CDR3 is TGTGCCAACGGACAGCCGAACACTGAAGCTTTCTTT.